This is a list of T cell receptor beta chains from one sample in a study of shared clonotypes between healthy human individuals. The data were produced by immunoSEQ multiplex PCR, yet TCRdb's version contains in-frame clones alone and is incomplete. The sample includes about 1.5 million clones, roughly 98% of them seen just once. Sequenced material: naive CD4+ T cells sorted from blood. All receptors derive from a young man in good health. Each CDR3 is given with its conserved first and last residue. The D gene is left open where the match is weak.

TRBV6-1	TRBD1	TRBJ1-2	CASSPRQGYGYTF
TRBV20-1	-	TRBJ2-3	CGGPEIDTQYF
TRBV19	-	TRBJ2-1	CASSIKQPWDEQFF
TRBV7-2	-	TRBJ1-2	CASSLDGYGYTF
TRBV7-9	-	TRBJ2-6	CASSLIAGLGSGANVLTF
TRBV10-1	-	TRBJ2-3	CASSAGGGPTDTQYF
TRBV27	TRBD1	TRBJ1-5	CASRFRDSPNQPQHF
TRBV19	TRBD2	TRBJ2-3	CASSIEGLEAQYF
TRBV27	-	TRBJ2-7	CASSPFLGPAYEQYF
TRBV28	-	TRBJ2-3	CAVGGGSPDTQYF
TRBV2	-	TRBJ2-3	CASSRYSTDTQYF
TRBV28	-	TRBJ1-2	CASSYGDYGYTF
TRBV2	-	TRBJ2-1	CASSSRQGVVNEQFF
TRBV27	TRBD2	TRBJ2-7	CASSYTPSSGGSYEQYF
TRBV6-1	-	TRBJ1-1	CASSETRGLSAFF
TRBV4-1	-	TRBJ2-3	CASSQEGGLVTDTQYF
TRBV28	TRBD2	TRBJ2-2	CASSPRTSGKGGELFF
TRBV11-2	TRBD1	TRBJ2-7	CASSSTGGTYEQYF
TRBV6-5	TRBD1	TRBJ1-1	CASTRQGRAFF
TRBV11-2	TRBD2	TRBJ2-7	CASSGLAGKSYEQYF
TRBV9	-	TRBJ1-1	CASSLHRGGEAFF
TRBV19	TRBD1	TRBJ2-4	CASKAGQGWNIQYF
TRBV19	-	TRBJ1-4	CASTGHREIEKLFF
TRBV18	-	TRBJ2-2	CASSPMAGQNTGELFF
TRBV19	-	TRBJ2-7	CASSTRILDSGNYEQYF
TRBV7-8	-	TRBJ2-7	CASSSRGRELTYEQYF
TRBV28	TRBD1	TRBJ2-1	CASSAPGQGLNEQFF
TRBV5-5	TRBD2	TRBJ2-7	CAGPGLAGALVYEQYF
TRBV6-5	-	TRBJ2-1	CATTHNEQFF
TRBV18	TRBD2	TRBJ2-6	CASSPLVTSGTTGANVLTF
TRBV6-5	-	TRBJ1-5	CASSYFEHGPQHF
TRBV6-5	-	TRBJ1-2	CASSYSTGSNYGYTF
TRBV9	-	TRBJ2-1	CASSRFSGSSDAEQFF
TRBV30	-	TRBJ1-1	CAWRQRTARWWDTEAFF
TRBV4-1	-	TRBJ2-1	CASSQVEGFYEQFF
TRBV6-5	-	TRBJ2-7	CASRRDRTYEQYF
TRBV28	-	TRBJ2-7	CASSYLLMGGSSYEQYF
TRBV15	-	TRBJ2-7	CATSRDPGVSEQYF
TRBV28	-	TRBJ1-2	CASRSYGGYTF
TRBV18	-	TRBJ1-1	CASSPDKSPAEAFF
TRBV14	TRBD2	TRBJ2-7	CASSQDKAGTSGRSSYEQYF
TRBV18	-	TRBJ2-7	CASSPQYEQYF
TRBV7-9	TRBD2	TRBJ2-7	CASSLGREGKGYEQYF
TRBV6-1	-	TRBJ2-1	CASSDPPSYAQFF
TRBV5-1	TRBD2	TRBJ2-3	CASSTGLAGGTDTQYF
TRBV7-9	-	TRBJ1-1	CASSLGVDTEAFF
TRBV10-1	-	TRBJ2-2	CASSESWTGPGELFF
TRBV4-1	-	TRBJ2-7	CASSQDRGGPYEQYF
TRBV11-3	-	TRBJ2-1	CASSPGSGRGDNEQFF